The rows below give T cell receptor beta chains drawn from one sample of a study of cytotoxic CD8 clonotypes in ibrutinib-treated CLL. The data were produced by immunoSEQ multiplex PCR, yet TCRdb's version contains in-frame clones alone and is incomplete. The sample holds approximately 170,000 clones, roughly 84% seen once. The sequencing here drew on PBMCs, taken at disease progression, from a patient treated with ibrutinib. These receptors were obtained from a human donor with chronic lymphocytic leukemia. CDR3s leave out the opening cysteine and the closing phenylalanine or tryptophan.

length,V,CDR3
13,TRBV19,ASSPSRTVNYEQY
11,TRBV5-4,ASTPGGWETQY
14,TRBV5-4,ASSPGLAGEYYEQY
13,TRBV4-1,ASSQGEVPGEKLF
14,TRBV5-6,ASSFRVSSGSYEQY
13,TRBV7-2,ASSPRILLKETQY
12,TRBV6-5,ASSYGGFLDTQY
13,TRBV29-1,SVGILGQEYNEQF
12,TRBV4-3,ASSDYRGATEAF
11,TRBV29-1,SVGTSSYNEQF
11,TRBV5-6,ASSPGRVFEQY
18,TRBV5-1,ASSLVQLAGDPLSPYEQY
13,TRBV19,ASDLAGGPGNEQF
12,TRBV6-5,ASSYGPGAYEQY
17,TRBV19,ASSKRGTSGRQSSYEQY
12,TRBV11-3,ATGGQGKADTQY
11,TRBV27,ATGRLAKNIQY
12,TRBV19,ASRLSGASYEQY
15,TRBV9,ASSVDVQGGHHYEQY
12,TRBV7-9,ASSLGIGSYEQY
8,TRBV5-4,ASSSEKRF
13,TRBV4-1,ASSQGGDHQETQY
15,TRBV18,ASSLTGGAGNYNEQF
10,TRBV30,AWGRVNTEAF
14,TRBV7-3,ASSKGLAGHQETQY
17,TRBV5-6,ASSLAAGDVLGGTGELF
12,TRBV5-6,ASSLGTGAEGAF
12,TRBV6-5,ASSLPGTNYEQY
12,TRBV28,ASSLQYSNQPQH
12,TRBV6-1,ASSEGFNTGELF
14,TRBV19,ASSPAGTGGFYEQY
16,TRBV7-6,ASSKDRETSGSADTQY
12,TRBV9,ASSADRVYQPQH
13,TRBV19,ASSITSGSGGELF
10,TRBV29-1,SVVPSIAEAF
13,TRBV19,ASSIGQGLYNEQF
11,TRBV19,ASSSTGNQPQH
13,TRBV6-5,ASRSPGQSNYGYT
9,TRBV20-1,SAPLVDTQY
10,TRBV5-1,ASSGSQETQY
10,TRBV11-1,ASRRGPYEQY
10,TRBV9,ASSGGTNTIY
12,TRBV5-1,ASSLGGSSHEQF
12,TRBV27,ASSFLGMNTEAF
13,TRBV25-1,ASSDPSAGSEKLF
15,TRBV21-1,ASSKRLNRPISYEQY
12,TRBV27,ASSFSRGPYEQY
9,TRBV7-9,ASSATYEQY
10,TRBV29-1,SVEGQGYGYT
16,TRBV28,ASSLSVSFSVRWLGYT
13,TRBV5-6,ASSLHLLVADTQY
16,TRBV7-3,ASSSEDKFSSSYNEQF
17,TRBV5-1,ASSQSTSGSSPGTDTQY
15,TRBV7-9,ASSSAGDRGLWTEAF
12,TRBV30,AWSVRSSYNEQF
13,TRBV30,AWSVNGGGIKTQY
14,TRBV7-9,ASSLASPVSGNTIY
12,TRBV5-4,ASSRGAAYNEQF